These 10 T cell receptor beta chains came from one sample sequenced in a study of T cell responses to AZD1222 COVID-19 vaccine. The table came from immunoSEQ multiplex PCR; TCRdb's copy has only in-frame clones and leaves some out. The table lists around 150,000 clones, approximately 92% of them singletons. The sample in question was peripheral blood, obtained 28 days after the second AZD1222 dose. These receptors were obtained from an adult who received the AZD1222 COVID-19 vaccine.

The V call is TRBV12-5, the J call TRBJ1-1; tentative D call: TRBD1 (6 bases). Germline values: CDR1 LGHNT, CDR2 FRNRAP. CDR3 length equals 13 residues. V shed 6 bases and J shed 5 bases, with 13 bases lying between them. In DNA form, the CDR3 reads TGTGCTAGTGGGAGACAGGAGAATACTGAAGCTTTCTTT. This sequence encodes CASGRQENTEAFF.

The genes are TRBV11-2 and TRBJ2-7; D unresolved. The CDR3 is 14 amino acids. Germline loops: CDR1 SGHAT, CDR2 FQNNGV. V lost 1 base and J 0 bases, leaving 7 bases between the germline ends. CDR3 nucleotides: TGTGCCAGCAGCTTAGGCACGTTCTCCTACGAGCAGTACTTC. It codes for CASSLGTFSYEQYF.

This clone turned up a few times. In DNA form, the CDR3 reads TGTGCCAGCAGTAAACACTTCGAGCAGTACTTC. It specifies CASSKHFEQYF. The rearrangement joins TRBV25-1 to TRBJ2-7; no reliable D call. From germline, CDR1 is MGHDK and CDR2 SYGVNS. The length of the CDR3 is 11 residues. V dropped 5 bases and J dropped 6 bases, with 8 bases sitting between them.

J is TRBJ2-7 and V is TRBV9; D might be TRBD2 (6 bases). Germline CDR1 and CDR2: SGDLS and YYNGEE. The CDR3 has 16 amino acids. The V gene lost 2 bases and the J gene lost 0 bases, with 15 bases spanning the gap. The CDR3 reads CASSVTPGGVSYEQYF. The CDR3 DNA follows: TGTGCCAGCAGCGTCACTCCGGGCGGGGTCTCCTACGAGCAGTACTTC.

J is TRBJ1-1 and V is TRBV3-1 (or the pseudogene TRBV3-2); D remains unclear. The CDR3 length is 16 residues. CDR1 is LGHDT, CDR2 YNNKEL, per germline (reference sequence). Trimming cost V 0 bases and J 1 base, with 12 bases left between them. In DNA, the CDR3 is TGTGCCAGCAGCCAAGATTCCGGCGGGCCGAACACTGAAGCTTTCTTT. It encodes CASSQDSGGPNTEAFF.

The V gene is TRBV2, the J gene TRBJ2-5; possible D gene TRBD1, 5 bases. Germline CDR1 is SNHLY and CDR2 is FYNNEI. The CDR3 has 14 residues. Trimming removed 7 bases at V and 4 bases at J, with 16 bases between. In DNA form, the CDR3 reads TGTGCCAGCATACTGGATTGGGGCGTAGAGACCCAGTACTTC. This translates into CASILDWGVETQYF.

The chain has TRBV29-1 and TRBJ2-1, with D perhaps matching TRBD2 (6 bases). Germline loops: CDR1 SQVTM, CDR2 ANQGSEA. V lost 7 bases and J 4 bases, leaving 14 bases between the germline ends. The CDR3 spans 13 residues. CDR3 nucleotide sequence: TGCAGCGCCGGGGGATTCACTTACAATGAGCAGTTCTTC. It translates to CSAGGFTYNEQFF.

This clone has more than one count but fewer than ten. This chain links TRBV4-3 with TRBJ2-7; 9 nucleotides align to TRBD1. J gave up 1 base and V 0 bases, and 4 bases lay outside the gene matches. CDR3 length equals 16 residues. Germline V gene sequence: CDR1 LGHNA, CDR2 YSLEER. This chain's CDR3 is CASSQDQGQGSYEQYF. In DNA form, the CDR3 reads TGCGCCAGCAGCCAAGATCAAGGACAGGGGTCCTACGAGCAGTACTTC.

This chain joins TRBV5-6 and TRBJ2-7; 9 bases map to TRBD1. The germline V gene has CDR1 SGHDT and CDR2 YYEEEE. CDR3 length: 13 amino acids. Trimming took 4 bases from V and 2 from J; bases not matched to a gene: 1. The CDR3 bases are TGTGCCAGCAGCAGGACAGGGGCCTACGAGCAGTACTTC. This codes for CASSRTGAYEQYF.

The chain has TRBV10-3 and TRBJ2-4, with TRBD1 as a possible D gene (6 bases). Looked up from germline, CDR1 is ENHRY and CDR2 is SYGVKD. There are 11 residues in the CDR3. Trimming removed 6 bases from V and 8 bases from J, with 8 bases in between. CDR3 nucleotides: TGTGCCATCAGCGAGGGGGACATTCAGTACTTC. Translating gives CAISEGDIQYF.